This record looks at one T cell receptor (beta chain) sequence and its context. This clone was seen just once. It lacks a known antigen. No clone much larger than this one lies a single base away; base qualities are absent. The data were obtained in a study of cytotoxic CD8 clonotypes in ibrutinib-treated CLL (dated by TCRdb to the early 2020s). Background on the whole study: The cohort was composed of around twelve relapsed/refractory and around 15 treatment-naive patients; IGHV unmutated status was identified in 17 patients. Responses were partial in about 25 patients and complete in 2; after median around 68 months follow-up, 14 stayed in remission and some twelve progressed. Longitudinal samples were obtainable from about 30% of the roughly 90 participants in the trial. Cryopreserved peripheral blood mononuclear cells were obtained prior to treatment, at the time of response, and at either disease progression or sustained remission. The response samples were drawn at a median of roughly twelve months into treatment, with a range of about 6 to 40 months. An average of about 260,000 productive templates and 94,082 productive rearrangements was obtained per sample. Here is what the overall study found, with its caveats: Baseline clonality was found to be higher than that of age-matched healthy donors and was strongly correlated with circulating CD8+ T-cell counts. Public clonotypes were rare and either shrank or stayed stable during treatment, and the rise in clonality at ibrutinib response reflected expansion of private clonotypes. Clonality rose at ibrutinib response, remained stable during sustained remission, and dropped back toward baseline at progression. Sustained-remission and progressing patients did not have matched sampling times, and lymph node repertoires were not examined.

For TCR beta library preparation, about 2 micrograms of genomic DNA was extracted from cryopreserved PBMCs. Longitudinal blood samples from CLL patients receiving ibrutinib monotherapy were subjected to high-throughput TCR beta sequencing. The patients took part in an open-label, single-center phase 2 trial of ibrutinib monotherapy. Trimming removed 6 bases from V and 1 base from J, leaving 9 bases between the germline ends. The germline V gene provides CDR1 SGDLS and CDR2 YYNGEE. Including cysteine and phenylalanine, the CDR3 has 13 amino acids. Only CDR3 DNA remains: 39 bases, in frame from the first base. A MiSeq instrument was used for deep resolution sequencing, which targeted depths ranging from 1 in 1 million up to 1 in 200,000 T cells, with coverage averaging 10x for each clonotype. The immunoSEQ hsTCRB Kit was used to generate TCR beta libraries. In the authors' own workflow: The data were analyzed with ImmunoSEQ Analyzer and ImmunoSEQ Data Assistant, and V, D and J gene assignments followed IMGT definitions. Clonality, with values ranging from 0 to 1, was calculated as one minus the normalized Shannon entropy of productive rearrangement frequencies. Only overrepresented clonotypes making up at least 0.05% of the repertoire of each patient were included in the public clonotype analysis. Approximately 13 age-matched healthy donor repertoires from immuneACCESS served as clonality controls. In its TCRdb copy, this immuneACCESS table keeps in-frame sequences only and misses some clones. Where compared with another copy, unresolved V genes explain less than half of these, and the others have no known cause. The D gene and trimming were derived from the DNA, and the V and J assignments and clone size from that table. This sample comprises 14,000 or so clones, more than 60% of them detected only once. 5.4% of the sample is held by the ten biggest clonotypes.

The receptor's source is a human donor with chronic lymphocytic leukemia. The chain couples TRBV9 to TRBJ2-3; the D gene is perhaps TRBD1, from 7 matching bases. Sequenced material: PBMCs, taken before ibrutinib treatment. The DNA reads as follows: TGTGCCAGCACCAGGGGGGGCACAGATACGCAGTATTTT. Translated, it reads CASTRGGTDTQYF.